This T cell receptor (beta chain) was recorded in a study of patients and donors after allogeneic stem cell transplantation. MiXCR, run by TCRdb on the RT-PCR reads, gives a single entry per CDR3 protein. Of 110,000 or so distinct CDR3 sequences in the sample, over 30% are singletons; the top ten hold around 25%. From germline, CDR1 is MNHEY and CDR2 SVGEGT. The V and J ends lost 4 bases and 3 bases respectively, with 4 bases between them. The CDR3 runs 11 residues. To note about this clonotype: This CDR3 fails to terminate in the conserved phenylalanine or tryptophan, so it likely reflects a read error.

The sequenced sample was blood, either unsorted or a sorted T cell fraction (not recorded which). The chain employs TRBV6-2 or TRBV6-3 and TRBJ2-7; D gene uncertain. This clonotype was sampled from a human donor who was either an allogeneic HSCT recipient or a stem cell or donor lymphocyte infusion donor (not recorded which). It is not recorded whose cells these are; they may come from a transplant donor. CDR3 loop: CASSSDYEQYS. CDR3 DNA: TGTGCCAGCAGTTCAGACTACGAGCAGTACTCC.